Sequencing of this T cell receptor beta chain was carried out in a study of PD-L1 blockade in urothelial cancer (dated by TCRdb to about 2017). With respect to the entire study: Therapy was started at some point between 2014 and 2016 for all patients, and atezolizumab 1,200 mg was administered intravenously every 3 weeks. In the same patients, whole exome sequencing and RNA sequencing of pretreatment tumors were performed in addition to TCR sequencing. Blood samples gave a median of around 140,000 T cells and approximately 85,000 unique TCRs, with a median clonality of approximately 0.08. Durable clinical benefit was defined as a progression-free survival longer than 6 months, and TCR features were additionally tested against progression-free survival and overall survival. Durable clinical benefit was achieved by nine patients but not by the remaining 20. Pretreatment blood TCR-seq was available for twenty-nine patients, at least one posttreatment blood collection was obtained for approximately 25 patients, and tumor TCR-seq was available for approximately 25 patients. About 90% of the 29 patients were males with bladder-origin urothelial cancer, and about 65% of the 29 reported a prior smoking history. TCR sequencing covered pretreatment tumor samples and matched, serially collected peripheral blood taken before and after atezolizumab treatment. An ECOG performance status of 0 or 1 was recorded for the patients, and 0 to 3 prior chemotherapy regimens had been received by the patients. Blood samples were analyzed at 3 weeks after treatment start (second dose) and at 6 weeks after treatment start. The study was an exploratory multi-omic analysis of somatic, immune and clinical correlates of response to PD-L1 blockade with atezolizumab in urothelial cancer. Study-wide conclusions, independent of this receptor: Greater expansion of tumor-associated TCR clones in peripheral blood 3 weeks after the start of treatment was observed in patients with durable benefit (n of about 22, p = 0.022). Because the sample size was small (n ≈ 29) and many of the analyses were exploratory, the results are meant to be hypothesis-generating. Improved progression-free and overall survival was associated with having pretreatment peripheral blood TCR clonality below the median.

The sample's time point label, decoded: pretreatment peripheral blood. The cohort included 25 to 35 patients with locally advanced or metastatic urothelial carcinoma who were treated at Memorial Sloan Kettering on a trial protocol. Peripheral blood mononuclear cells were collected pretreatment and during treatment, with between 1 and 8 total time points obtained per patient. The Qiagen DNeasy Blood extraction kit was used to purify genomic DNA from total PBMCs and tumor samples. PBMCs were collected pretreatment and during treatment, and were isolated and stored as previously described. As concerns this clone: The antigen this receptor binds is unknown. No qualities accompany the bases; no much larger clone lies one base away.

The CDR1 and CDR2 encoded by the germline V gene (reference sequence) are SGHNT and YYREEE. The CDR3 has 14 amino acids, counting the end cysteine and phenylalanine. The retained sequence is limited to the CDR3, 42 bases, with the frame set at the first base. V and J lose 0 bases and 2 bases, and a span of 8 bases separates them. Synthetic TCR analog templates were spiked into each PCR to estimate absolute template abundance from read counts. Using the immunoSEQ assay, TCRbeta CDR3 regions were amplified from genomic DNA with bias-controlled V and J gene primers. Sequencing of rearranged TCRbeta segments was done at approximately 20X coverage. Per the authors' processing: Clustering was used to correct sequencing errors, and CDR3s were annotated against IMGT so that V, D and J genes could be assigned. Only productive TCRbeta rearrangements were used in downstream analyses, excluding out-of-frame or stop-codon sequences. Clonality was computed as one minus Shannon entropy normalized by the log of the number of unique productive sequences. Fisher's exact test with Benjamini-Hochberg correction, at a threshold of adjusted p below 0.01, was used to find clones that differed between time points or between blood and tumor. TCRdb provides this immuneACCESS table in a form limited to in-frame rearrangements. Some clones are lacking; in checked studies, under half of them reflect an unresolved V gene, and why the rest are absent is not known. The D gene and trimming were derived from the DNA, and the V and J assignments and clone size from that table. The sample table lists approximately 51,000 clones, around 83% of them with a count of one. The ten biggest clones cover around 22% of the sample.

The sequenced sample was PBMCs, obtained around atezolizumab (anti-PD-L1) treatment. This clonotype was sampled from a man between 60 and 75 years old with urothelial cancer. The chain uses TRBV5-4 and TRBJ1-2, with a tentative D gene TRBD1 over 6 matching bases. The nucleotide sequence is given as TGTGCCAGCAGCTTGGAGACAGGCAACTATGGCTACACCTTC. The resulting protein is CASSLETGNYGYTF.